This T cell receptor (beta chain) was sequenced in a study of cytomegalovirus exposure and HLA in healthy donors. The PCR was carried out with 60 Vbeta primers and 13 Jbeta primers. The assay was immunoSEQ multiplex PCR, and TCRdb's table has in-frame clones only and misses some. Of 90,000 to 120,000 clones listed, 60% to 80% are singletons. This CDR3 comprises 15 residues. V lost 3 bases, J lost 3 bases, and 8 bases stayed unmatched. Per the germline V gene, CDR1 is SNHLY and CDR2 is FYNNEI. Study-level results: Researchers reported in a later analysis that a missense DCLRE1C variant was tied to TCR beta V- and J-gene trimming.

Worth noting for this clone: Its antigen is not known.

The TCR originated in a man between 18 and 29 years old in good health and CMV-seronegative. This chain links TRBV2 with TRBJ2-7; TRBD1 agrees at 7 bases. Material for sequencing was PBMCs. In nucleotides, the CDR3 is TGTGCCAGCAGTGATCAGGGCGGACAGGACTACGAGCAGTACTTC. It translates to CASSDQGGQDYEQYF.